This is a list of T cell receptor beta chains from one sample in a study of T cell repertoires in cytomegalovirus infection. MiXCR, run by TCRdb on the reads, gives a single entry per CDR3 protein. The sample lists tens of thousands of distinct CDR3 sequences; 20% to 25% were seen once. The antigens of these receptors remain unknown. Sequenced input: PBMCs, sequenced either directly or after in vitro stimulation (not recorded which). These TCRs come from a human donor in good health (CMV status not recorded). Some clones in this sample may be carry-over from other donors' samples. Each CDR3 is given with its conserved first and last residue. Each record gives: V gene, clone size, J gene, D gene, CDR3 protein, CDR3 DNA. D genes are given only for firm matches. Size is omitted from some rows. Given values are once, few, many or a class for expanded clones.

TRBV7-2	many	TRBJ2-1	TRBD2	CASSLRTSGDNEQFF	TGTGCCAGCAGCCTTCGGACTAGCGGAGACAATGAGCAGTTCTTC
TRBV5-1	few	TRBJ1-5	TRBD1	CASTPRRDRGYSNQPQHF	TGCGCCAGCACTCCAAGGCGGGACAGGGGTTATAGCAATCAGCCCCAGCATTTT
TRBV28	NA	TRBJ1-3	NA	CASDSLSGNTIYF	TGTGCCAGCGACTCCCTCTCTGGAAACACCATATATTTT
TRBV6-6	NA	TRBJ1-5	NA	CASSYSEDQPQHF	TGTGCCAGCAGTTACTCGGAGGATCAGCCCCAGCATTTT
TRBV7-2	many	TRBJ2-2	NA	CASSPRMGRLNTGELFF	TGTGCCAGCAGCCCTAGGATGGGTCGCCTGAACACCGGGGAGCTGTTTTTT
TRBV19	NA	TRBJ1-6	NA	CASSPPDRSPLHF	TGTGCCAGTAGCCCCCCGGACCGGTCACCCCTCCACTTT
TRBV27	few	TRBJ1-5	NA	CASTAGGGAMSNQPQHF	TGTGCCAGCACCGCAGGTGGGGGGGCGATGAGCAATCAGCCCCAGCATTTT
TRBV12-3/TRBV12-4	NA	TRBJ1-2	NA	CASSLRVVSYGYTF	TGTGCCAGCAGTTTAAGGGTGGTGAGCTATGGCTACACCTTC
TRBV7-2	many	TRBJ2-2	NA	CASSLMGTGELFF	TGTGCCAGCAGCCTCATGGGCACCGGGGAGCTGTTTTTT
TRBV18	NA	TRBJ2-3	NA	CASSPPASSDTQYF	TGTGCCAGCTCACCGCCTGCGAGCTCAGATACGCAGTATTTT
TRBV7-6	many	TRBJ1-1	NA	CASSRNPDTEAFF	TGTGCCAGCAGCCGCAACCCAGACACTGAAGCTTTCTTT
TRBV7-2	many	TRBJ2-5	TRBD2	CASSPSTGGGGETQYF	TGTGCCAGCAGCCCCTCTACGGGAGGTGGGGGAGAGACCCAGTACTTC
TRBV15	NA	TRBJ1-6	NA	CATSRDGTGSPLHF	TGTGCCACCAGCAGAGATGGCACAGGTTCACCCCTCCACTTT
TRBV7-2	many	TRBJ2-1	NA	CASSLSRSVNEQFF	TGTGCCAGCAGCTTATCTAGGTCCGTCAATGAGCAGTTCTTC
TRBV28	NA	TRBJ2-3	NA	CASGGSTDTQYF	TGTGCCAGCGGTGGGAGCACAGATACGCAGTATTTT
TRBV20-1	NA	TRBJ1-4	TRBD1	CSATTGGAGEKLFF	TGCAGTGCTACTACAGGGGGCGCGGGTGAAAAACTGTTTTTT
TRBV10-3	few	TRBJ1-1	NA	CAISESTEAFF	TGTGCCATCAGTGAGAGCACTGAAGCTTTCTTT
TRBV12-3/TRBV12-4	few	TRBJ1-2	TRBD1	CASSQTGNYGYTF	TGTGCCAGCAGTCAGACAGGGAATTATGGCTACACCTTC
TRBV14	many	TRBJ1-2	NA	CASSQGRGDYGYTF	TGTGCCAGCAGCCAAGGAAGGGGTGACTATGGCTACACCTTC
TRBV7-3	NA	TRBJ2-3	NA	CASSLTRSSDTQYF	TGTGCCAGCAGCTTAACGCGCAGTTCCGATACGCAGTATTTT
TRBV6-5	NA	TRBJ2-7	TRBD2	CASRKTSGRSYEQYF	TGTGCCAGCAGAAAGACTAGCGGGAGGTCCTACGAGCAGTACTTC
TRBV7-2	NA	TRBJ1-1	NA	CASSLGQSWTEAFF	TGTGCCAGCAGCTTAGGGCAGTCTTGGACTGAAGCTTTCTTT
TRBV29-1	NA	TRBJ2-5	NA	CSAGLLRETQYF	TGCAGCGCCGGGCTACTAAGGGAGACCCAGTACTTC
TRBV19	once	TRBJ2-3	NA	CASSTSASTDTQYF	TGTGCCAGTAGTACCTCTGCTAGCACAGATACGCAGTATTTT
TRBV6-8	few	TRBJ2-1	TRBD2	CASSYTLAGAYEQFF	TGTGCCAGCAGTTACACCCTAGCGGGAGCATATGAGCAGTTCTTC
TRBV6-1	few	TRBJ2-2	TRBD2	CASFQTAGEWHTGELFF	TGTGCCAGCTTCCAGACAGCGGGAGAGTGGCACACCGGGGAGCTGTTTTTT
TRBV6-2/TRBV6-3	NA	TRBJ2-7	NA	CASRGGSYEQYF	TGTGCCAGCAGAGGGGGGTCCTACGAGCAGTACTTC
TRBV7-9	many	TRBJ1-4	TRBD1	CASSPHRDRAAEKLFF	TGTGCCAGCAGCCCTCACCGGGACAGGGCTGCTGAAAAACTGTTTTTT
TRBV2	once	TRBJ1-2	TRBD1	CASTDPGQFYGYTF	TGTGCCAGCACCGACCCGGGACAGTTCTATGGCTACACCTTC
TRBV7-2	many	TRBJ2-1	TRBD2	CASSFIGLAEGGEQFF	TGTGCCAGCAGCTTTATAGGACTAGCGGAGGGGGGTGAGCAGTTCTTC
TRBV7-8	many	TRBJ2-5	TRBD1	CASSLARTGGKETQYF	TGTGCCAGCAGCTTAGCGAGAACAGGGGGAAAGGAGACCCAGTACTTC
TRBV7-2	NA	TRBJ2-1	TRBD2	CAISLVRGRGYNEQFF	TGTGCCATCAGCTTAGTTCGCGGGAGGGGTTACAATGAGCAGTTCTTC
TRBV10-3	NA	TRBJ2-1	TRBD2	CAISVRGGANEQFF	TGTGCCATCAGTGTACGGGGAGGGGCGAATGAGCAGTTCTTC
TRBV7-2	many	TRBJ1-2	NA	CASSFAGFGGGGYTF	TGTGCCAGCAGCTTTGCAGGGTTCGGTGGAGGTGGCTACACCTTC